One sample yielded the 27 T cell receptor beta chains listed below, sequenced in a study of blood T cell repertoires in COVID-19. Clones were read by immunoSEQ multiplex PCR, and TCRdb kept only the in-frame ones, dropping some. The table records around 71,000 clones, about 85% of them present only once. The sequencing input was peripheral blood. The receptors derive from a man at least 80 years old with acute or convalescent COVID-19.

The chain joins TRBV11-3 to TRBJ2-1; D ambiguous. From germline, CDR1 is SGHNT and CDR2 YENEEA. The germline V and J ends were trimmed by 3 bases and 0 bases, with 9 bases remaining between them. The length of the CDR3 is 15 residues. The CDR3 coding sequence is TGTGCCAGCAGCTTGACTTCGAGCTCCTACAATGAGCAGTTCTTC. Amino acid sequence: CASSLTSSSYNEQFF.

The rearrangement links TRBV5-1 to TRBJ1-1, with 8 bases fitting TRBD1. Germline CDR1 reads SGHRS; CDR2 reads YFSETQ. The CDR3 loop spans 15 amino acids. Unmatched junction bases numbered 9, after V lost 4 bases and J lost 4 bases. The CDR3 DNA is TGCGCCAGCAGCGGTGGACAGGGTCGGGGCACTGAAGCTTTCTTT. As protein: CASSGGQGRGTEAFF.

V gene TRBV28 combines with J gene TRBJ1-1; D uncertain. V was clipped by 8 bases and J by 5 bases, with 12 bases between them. Looked up from germline, CDR1 is MDHEN and CDR2 is SYDVKM. This CDR3 has 12 amino acids. The CDR3 loop reads CASFPSGTEAFF. The CDR3 coding sequence is TGTGCCAGCTTCCCGTCCGGGACTGAAGCTTTCTTT.

The chain couples TRBV19 to TRBJ2-7; D is perhaps TRBD1 (6 bases). CDR1 and CDR2 from the germline V gene are LNHDA and SQIVND (reference sequence). The CDR3 runs to 14 residues. The ends were cut back, 6 bases at V and 3 bases at J, with 15 bases in the middle. The CDR3 here is CASRDRSYLYEQYF. Written as DNA, the CDR3 is TGTGCCAGTAGGGACAGAAGTTATCTCTACGAGCAGTACTTC.

The chain has TRBV14 and TRBJ1-4; a weak D match, TRBD1 (6 bases). The CDR3 runs to 19 residues. CDR1 is SGHDN and CDR2 is FVKESK in the germline V gene. V lost 10 bases and J lost 0, with 27 bases in between. The CDR3 nucleotides read TGTGCCAACAAAACTCGGGGGGGGGCTACGAAAGCAACTAATGAAAAACTGTTTTTT. Protein product: CANKTRGGATKATNEKLFF.

V gene TRBV5-1 combines with J gene TRBJ1-3; tentative D call: TRBD1 (6 bases). This CDR3 region has 15 residues. Germline values: CDR1 SGHRS, CDR2 YFSETQ. V lost 4 bases to trimming and J lost 1 base, with 12 bases between them. In nucleotides, the CDR3 is TGCGCCAGCAGCCGACAGGAATTTTCTGGAAACACCATATATTTT. Translating gives CASSRQEFSGNTIYF.

The chain recombines TRBV25-1 with TRBJ1-1; TRBD1 aligns across 8 bases. The V gene's germline CDR1 is MGHDK and CDR2 SYGVNS. Losses at the gene ends were 4 bases for V and 0 bases for J; bases not matched to a gene: 13. The CDR3 runs 18 residues. CDR3 nucleotide sequence: TGTGCCAGCAGTGCCTTTCCGGGACAGGATCCGGTGAACACTGAAGCTTTCTTT. Amino acid sequence: CASSAFPGQDPVNTEAFF.

The J gene is TRBJ1-5, the V gene TRBV6-2 or TRBV6-3; 8 nucleotides align to TRBD1. This CDR3 has 19 amino acids. CDR1 is MNHEY and CDR2 is SVGEGT in the germline V gene. The V segment lost 2 bases and the J segment 2 bases; nucleotides outside the gene matches: 14. The CDR3 reads CASSYDLSQGAGGNQPQHF. The CDR3 region has the DNA TGTGCCAGCAGTTACGATTTGTCCCAGGGGGCCGGGGGCAATCAGCCCCAGCATTTT.

The rearrangement uses TRBV6-2 or TRBV6-3 and TRBJ2-3; 8 nucleotides align to TRBD2. This CDR3 comprises 15 residues. With 6 bases clipped from V and 4 bases from J, the junction kept 9 bases outside the gene matches. CDR1 is MNHEY and CDR2 is SVGEGT in the germline V gene. This chain's CDR3 is CASSKAGEGADTQYF. CDR3 nucleotides: TGTGCCAGCAGCAAAGCGGGGGAGGGTGCAGATACGCAGTATTTT.

This clone was recorded once. CDR3 amino acids: CASSLGRRGSTYNEQFF. CDR3 bases: TGCGCCAGCAGCTTGGGGAGGCGGGGCTCCACCTACAATGAGCAGTTCTTC. The chain carries TRBV5-1 and TRBJ2-1; tentative D call: TRBD2 (6 bases). Trimming shortened V by 0 bases and J by 2 bases, and 15 bases separated the two germline ends. CDR3 length: 17 residues. Looked up from germline, CDR1 is SGHRS and CDR2 is YFSETQ.

The chain joins TRBV5-5 to TRBJ2-5; 9 nucleotides line up with TRBD2. With V trimmed by 4 bases and J by 1 base, 11 bases remained unmatched. The CDR3 spans 17 residues. Germline values: CDR1 SGHKS, CDR2 YYEKEE (reference sequence). The CDR3 protein is CASSLAGVAGAQETQYF. DNA of the CDR3: TGTGCCAGCAGCCTCGCGGGAGTAGCGGGGGCCCAAGAGACCCAGTACTTC.

V usage is TRBV5-1 and J usage is TRBJ1-3; D unclear. Germline assignment: CDR1 SGHRS and CDR2 YFSETQ. The CDR3 has 17 residues. The ends were cut back, 0 bases at V and 0 bases at J, with 13 bases in the middle. CDR3 DNA: TGCGCCAGCAGCTTGGCCCCGCCGGGTATCTCTGGAAACACCATATATTTT. Its translation: CASSLAPPGISGNTIYF.

This chain connects TRBV6-2 or TRBV6-3 to TRBJ1-5, with D hard to call. The CDR3 is made up of 16 amino acids. CDR1 and CDR2 (germline): MNHEY, SVGEGT. The V and J ends lost 5 bases and 3 bases respectively, with 17 bases between them. CDR3 loop: CASSLITPGSNQPQHF. The CDR3 coding sequence is TGTGCCAGCAGTCTTATCACACCGGGGTCCAATCAGCCCCAGCATTTT.

The rearrangement links TRBV19 to TRBJ1-5; a possible D gene is TRBD1 (6 bases). This CDR3 spans 13 amino acids. CDR1 and CDR2 (germline): LNHDA, SQIVND (reference sequence). Trimming took 5 bases from V and 4 from J, leaving 9 bases between them. CDR3 residues: CASSLTGNQPQHF. DNA for the CDR3: TGTGCCAGTAGTCTAACAGGGAATCAGCCCCAGCATTTT.

The J gene is TRBJ2-5, the V gene TRBV21-1; the D call in the table, TRBD2, was not verified against the DNA. TRBV21-1 has pseudogene status. The CDR3 runs 15 residues. DNA for the CDR3: TGTGCCAGCAGCACGAAGCGGGAGGGCCCAGAGACCCAGTACTTC. It encodes CASSTKREGPETQYF.

The chain joins TRBV10-2 to TRBJ2-7; 9 positions match TRBD1. The ends lost 6 bases at V and 0 bases at J; junction bases unmatched: 6. The CDR3 covers 15 residues. Germline-derived CDR1 and CDR2 are WSHSY and SAAADI. The CDR3 spells CASSGNRGRSYEQYF. DNA of the CDR3: TGCGCCAGCAGCGGGAACAGGGGGCGCTCCTACGAGCAGTACTTC.

V is TRBV28 and J is TRBJ1-6, with a tentative D call TRBD1 (5 bases). With 6 bases removed from V and 9 bases from J, the gap between germline ends came to 21 bases. The germline gives CDR1 MDHEN, CDR2 SYDVKM. This CDR3 comprises 16 residues. CDR3 residues: CASRRTGTLRGSPLHF. CDR3 nucleotides: TGTGCCAGCAGGAGGACCGGTACTTTAAGGGGTTCACCCCTCCACTTT.

The chain uses TRBV14 and TRBJ2-5; 9 nucleotides align to TRBD2. CDR1 SGHDN and CDR2 FVKESK come from the germline V gene. V lost 3 bases, J lost 5 bases, and 16 bases stayed unmatched. The CDR3 runs to 18 residues. In nucleotides, the CDR3 is TGTGCCAGCAGCCACATCCAAGGCCGCGGGGGGGGATCGGAGACCCAGTACTTC. This gives the protein CASSHIQGRGGGSETQYF.

This clone was observed a few times. The chain combines TRBV7-9 with TRBJ2-1, with TRBD2 matching over 9 bases. CDR1 and CDR2 from the germline V gene are SEHNR and FQNEAQ (reference sequence). The J segment lost 0 bases and the V segment lost 5 bases, leaving 11 bases of the junction unmatched. The CDR3 has 18 residues. CDR3 sequence: CASSTRTSDSLSYNEQFF. The CDR3 nucleotides read TGTGCCAGCAGCACCCGGACTAGCGACTCCCTCTCCTACAATGAGCAGTTCTTC.

The chain uses TRBV19 and TRBJ2-4; D is perhaps TRBD1 (6 bases). CDR1 LNHDA and CDR2 SQIVND come from the germline V gene (reference sequence). This CDR3 contains 14 residues. V dropped 4 bases and J dropped 4 bases, with 11 bases sitting between them. The DNA of the CDR3 is TGTGCCAGTAGTACAGGGGTGGAAAAAAACATTCAGTACTTC. It specifies CASSTGVEKNIQYF.

This sequence joins TRBV27 and TRBJ2-3, with 15 bases identical to TRBD2. CDR1 and CDR2 from the germline V gene are MNHEY and SMNVEV (reference sequence). The CDR3 sequence is 17 residues long. V trimming: 5 bases; J trimming: 5 bases; junction bases outside the gene matches: 8. This CDR3 is CASSRRTSGRAGDTQYF. The CDR3 DNA reads as TGTGCCAGCAGTCGACGGACTAGCGGGAGGGCAGGAGATACGCAGTATTTT.

V and J are TRBV29-1 and TRBJ1-1; D unresolved. Germline V gives CDR1 SQVTM, CDR2 ANQGSEA. CDR3 length: 13 amino acids. Trimming took 8 bases from V and 0 from J, leaving 13 bases between them. This CDR3 reads CSTCEDMNTEAFF. The CDR3 DNA sequence: TGCAGCACCTGTGAAGACATGAACACTGAAGCTTTCTTT. The complete variable domain, with remaining parts taken from reference TRBV29-1 and TRBJ1-1, reads SAVISQKPSRDICQRGTSLTIQCQVDSQVTMMFWYRQQPGQSLTLIATANQGSEATYESGFVIDKFPISRPNLTFSTLTVSNMSPEDSSIYLCSTCEDMNTEAFFGQGTRLTVV.

The chain uses TRBV18 and TRBJ2-3, with D unresolved. The CDR3 length is 15 residues. Trimming removed 3 bases from V and 4 bases from J, with 14 bases in between. CDR1 and CDR2 (germline): KGHSH, LQKENI. The CDR3 DNA reads TGTGCCAGCTCACCGGTTGAGGTACATCCAGATACGCAGTATTTT. Protein: CASSPVEVHPDTQYF.

The chain employs TRBV7-9 and TRBJ2-5; 10 bases line up with TRBD2. The germline gives CDR1 SEHNR, CDR2 FQNEAQ (reference sequence). Trimming at V came to 1 base and at J to 4 bases, leaving 15 bases not matched to a gene. This CDR3 has 19 residues. Written as DNA, the CDR3 is TGTGCCAGCAGCTTAGAAGGTGGAGTAGCGGGAGGTGAATTAGAGACCCAGTACTTC. Amino acid sequence: CASSLEGGVAGGELETQYF.

The gene calls are TRBV5-1 and TRBJ1-4, with D unresolved. Germline V gene lookup returns CDR1 SGHRS and CDR2 YFSETQ. This CDR3 contains 15 residues. V shed 0 bases and J shed 0 bases, with 6 bases lying between them. CDR3 loop: CASSLDSSTNEKLFF. In DNA form, the CDR3 reads TGCGCCAGCAGCTTGGACAGTTCAACTAATGAAAAACTGTTTTTT.

The genes are TRBV5-8 and TRBJ1-2; D is unresolved. V gave up 8 bases and J gave up 0 bases, with 5 bases separating them. Germline V CDR1 and CDR2: SGHTS, YDEGEE. The CDR3 consists of 11 residues. The CDR3 nucleotides are TGTGCCAGTTCATCTAACTATGGCTACACCTTC. As protein: CASSSNYGYTF.

This clone is a singleton in its sample. The chain carries TRBV7-7 and TRBJ2-2, with TRBD2 matching 13 bases. With V trimmed by 5 bases and J by 6 bases, 3 bases remained unmatched. Germline values: CDR1 SSHAT, CDR2 FNYEAQ (reference sequence). The length of the CDR3 is 15 residues. The CDR3 region is CASSQLAGGPGELFF. CDR3 bases: TGTGCCAGCAGCCAACTAGCGGGGGGGCCCGGGGAGCTGTTTTTT.